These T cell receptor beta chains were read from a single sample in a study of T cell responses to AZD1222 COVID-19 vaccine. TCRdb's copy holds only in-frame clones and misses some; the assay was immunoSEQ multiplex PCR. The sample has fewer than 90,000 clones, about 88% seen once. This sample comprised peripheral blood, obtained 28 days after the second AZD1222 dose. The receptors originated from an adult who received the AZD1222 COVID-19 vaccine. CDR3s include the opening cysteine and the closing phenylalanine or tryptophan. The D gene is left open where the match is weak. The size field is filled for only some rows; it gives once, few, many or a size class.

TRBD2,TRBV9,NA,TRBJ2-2,TGTGCCAGCAGCGGGGGACTAGCATTAACCGGGGAGCTGTTTTTT,CASSGGLALTGELFF
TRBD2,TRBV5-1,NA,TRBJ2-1,TGCGCCAGCAGCTCCACGGGACTAGCGGGGAACAATGAGCAGTTCTTC,CASSSTGLAGNNEQFF
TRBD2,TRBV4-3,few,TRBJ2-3,TGCGCCAGCAGCCTTACTAGCGGGGGCTTTAAGCCCCTCTCCACAGATACGCAGTATTTT,CASSLTSGGFKPLSTDTQYF
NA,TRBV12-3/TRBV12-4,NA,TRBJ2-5,TGTGCCAGCAGCAGCACCCAAGAGACCCAGTACTTC,CASSSTQETQYF
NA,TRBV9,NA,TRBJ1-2,TGTGCCAGCAGCGTAGACAATAACTATGGCTACACCTTC,CASSVDNNYGYTF
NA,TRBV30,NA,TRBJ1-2,TGTGCCTGGAGTGTACTCCAGGACTTCTATGGCTACACCTTC,CAWSVLQDFYGYTF
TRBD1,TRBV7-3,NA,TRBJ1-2,TGTGCCAGCAGATTTAACAGGGGATACTATGGCTACACCTTC,CASRFNRGYYGYTF
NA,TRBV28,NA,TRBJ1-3,TGTGCCAGCAGTTTGGGCCAGGGTGGAAACACCATATATTTT,CASSLGQGGNTIYF
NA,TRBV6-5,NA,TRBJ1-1,TGTGCCAGCAGTTACTCAGCCATTTTAAACACTGAAGCTTTCTTT,CASSYSAILNTEAFF
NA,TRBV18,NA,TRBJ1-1,TGTGCCAGCTCACTTTCGACAGAGATGAACACTGAAGCTTTCTTT,CASSLSTEMNTEAFF
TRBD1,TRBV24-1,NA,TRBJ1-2,TGTGCCACCAGTGGTGCGGGGACAGGGGCCTATGGCTACACCTTC,CATSGAGTGAYGYTF
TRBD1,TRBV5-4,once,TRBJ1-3,TGTGCCAGCAGCATAGGGACAGCCTCTGGAAACACCATATATTTT,CASSIGTASGNTIYF
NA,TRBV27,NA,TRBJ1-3,TGTGCCAGCAGGCCTCCAAAAGGCGGGAGCTCTGGAAACACCATATATTTT,CASRPPKGGSSGNTIYF
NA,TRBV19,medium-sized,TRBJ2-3,TGTGCCAGTAGTATAGGGACGGAATTGACAGATACGCAGTATTTT,CASSIGTELTDTQYF
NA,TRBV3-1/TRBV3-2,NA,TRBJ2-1,TGTGCCAGCAGCCAAGGTAGTCGAGCTATGTTGGGGGACGGTGAGCAGTTCTTC,CASSQGSRAMLGDGEQFF
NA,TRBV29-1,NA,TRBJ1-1,TGCAGCGTTGACAAGGCTCCACGTACTGAAGCTTTCTTT,CSVDKAPRTEAFF
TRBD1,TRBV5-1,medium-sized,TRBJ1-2,TGCGCCAGCAGTAACCACAGGGGGGGCGGCTACACCTTC,CASSNHRGGGYTF
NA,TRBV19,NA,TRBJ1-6,TGTGCCAGCAAAGACAGCTCCTATAATTCACCCCTCCACTTT,CASKDSSYNSPLHF
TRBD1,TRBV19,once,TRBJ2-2,TGTGCCAGTAAGGGACAGGGGGCCGGGGAGCTGTTTTTT,CASKGQGAGELFF
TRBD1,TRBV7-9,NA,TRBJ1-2,TGTGCCAGCAGCCGCGGGGGGACAGGACCGTATGGCTACACCTTC,CASSRGGTGPYGYTF
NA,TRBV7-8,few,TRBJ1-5,TGTGCCAGCAGCTTAGGGGCCAGGGCGCAACTCAATCAGCCCCAGCATTTT,CASSLGARAQLNQPQHF
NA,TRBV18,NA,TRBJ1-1,TGTGCCAGCTCTCCTAGAGATAACACTGAAGCTTTCTTT,CASSPRDNTEAFF
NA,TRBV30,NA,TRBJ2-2,TGTGCCTGGAGTACCACGAACACCGGGGAGCTGTTTTTT,CAWSTTNTGELFF
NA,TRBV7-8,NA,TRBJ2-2,TGTGCCAGCAGCCCCAGGTACACCGGGGAGCTGTTTTTT,CASSPRYTGELFF
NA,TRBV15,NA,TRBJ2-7,TGTGCCACCAGCAGAGGCCACCGACAAACCAAGAGGCACTACGAGCAGTACTTC,CATSRGHRQTKRHYEQYF
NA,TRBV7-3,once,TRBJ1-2,TGTGCCAGCAGCTTGAAAGGTGCGGGCGGCTACACCTTC,CASSLKGAGGYTF
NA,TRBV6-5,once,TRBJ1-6,TGTGCCAGCAGTTTTTTCGGCGGGGCTAGATCACCCCTCCACTTT,CASSFFGGARSPLHF
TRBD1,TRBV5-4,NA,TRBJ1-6,TGTGCCAGCAGCCCCATACCTGGACAGGGGCAGAATTCACCCCTCCACTTT,CASSPIPGQGQNSPLHF
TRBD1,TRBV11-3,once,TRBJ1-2,TGTGCCAGCAGCTTAAGACAGGGGTATGGCTACACCTTC,CASSLRQGYGYTF
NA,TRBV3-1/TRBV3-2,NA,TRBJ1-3,TGTGCCAGCAGCCAAGATCACTCTGGAAACACCATATATTTT,CASSQDHSGNTIYF
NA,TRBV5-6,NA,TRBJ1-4,TGTGCCAGCAGCTTTAGAGGGAATCGGGAAAAACTGTTTTTT,CASSFRGNREKLFF
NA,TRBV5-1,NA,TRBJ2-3,TGCGCCAGCAGCTTTGGCGGGGCAACAGATACGCAGTATTTT,CASSFGGATDTQYF
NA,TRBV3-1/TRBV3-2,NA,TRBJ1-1,TGTGCCAGCAGGAGGGGATGGGGTACTGAAGCTTTCTTT,CASRRGWGTEAFF
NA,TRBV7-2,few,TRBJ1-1,TGTGCCAGCAGCTTAGATGGGGTGGGGAACACTGAAGCTTTCTTT,CASSLDGVGNTEAFF
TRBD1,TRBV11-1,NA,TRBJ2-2,TGTGCCAGCAGCTTGACAGGGGGCGCGAACACCGGGGAGCTGTTTTTT,CASSLTGGANTGELFF
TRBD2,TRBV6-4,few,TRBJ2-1,TGTGCCAGCAGTGTCGGCGGGGGAAGCTACAATGAGCAGTTCTTC,CASSVGGGSYNEQFF
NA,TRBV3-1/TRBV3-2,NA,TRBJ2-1,TGTGCCAGCAGCCTCAACCCGCCTGGCAGGGTCGGTGAGCAGTTCTTC,CASSLNPPGRVGEQFF